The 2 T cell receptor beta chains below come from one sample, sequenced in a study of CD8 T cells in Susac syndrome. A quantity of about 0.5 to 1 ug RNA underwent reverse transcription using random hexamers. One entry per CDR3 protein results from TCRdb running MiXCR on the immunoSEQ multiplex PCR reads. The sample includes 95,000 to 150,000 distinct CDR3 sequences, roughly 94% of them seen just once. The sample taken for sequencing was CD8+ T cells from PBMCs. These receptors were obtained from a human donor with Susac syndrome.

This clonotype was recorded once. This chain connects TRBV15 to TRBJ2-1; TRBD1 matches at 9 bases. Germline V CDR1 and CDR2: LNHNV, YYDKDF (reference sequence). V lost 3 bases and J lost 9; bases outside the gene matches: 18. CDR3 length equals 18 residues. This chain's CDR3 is CATSSRDRAWATAPEQFF. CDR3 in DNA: TGTGCCACCAGCAGCCGGGACAGGGCTTGGGCAACGGCTCCTGAGCAGTTCTTC. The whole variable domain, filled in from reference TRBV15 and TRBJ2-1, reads DAMVIQNPRYQVTQFGKPVTLSCSQTLNHNVMYWYQQKSSQAPKLLFHYYDKDFNNEADTPDNFQSRRPNTSFCFLDIRSPGLGDTAMYLCATSSRDRAWATAPEQFFGPGTRLTVL.

CDR3 sequence: CSARDEGYFYEQYF. DNA of the CDR3: TGCAGTGCTAGGGACGAAGGCTACTTCTACGAGCAGTACTTC. This rearrangement joins TRBV20-1 to TRBJ2-7, with D unresolved. The CDR3 has 14 amino acids. Trimming shortened V by 3 bases and J by 3 bases, and 15 bases separated the two germline ends. Germline V gene lookup returns CDR1 DFQATT and CDR2 SNEGSKA (reference sequence).